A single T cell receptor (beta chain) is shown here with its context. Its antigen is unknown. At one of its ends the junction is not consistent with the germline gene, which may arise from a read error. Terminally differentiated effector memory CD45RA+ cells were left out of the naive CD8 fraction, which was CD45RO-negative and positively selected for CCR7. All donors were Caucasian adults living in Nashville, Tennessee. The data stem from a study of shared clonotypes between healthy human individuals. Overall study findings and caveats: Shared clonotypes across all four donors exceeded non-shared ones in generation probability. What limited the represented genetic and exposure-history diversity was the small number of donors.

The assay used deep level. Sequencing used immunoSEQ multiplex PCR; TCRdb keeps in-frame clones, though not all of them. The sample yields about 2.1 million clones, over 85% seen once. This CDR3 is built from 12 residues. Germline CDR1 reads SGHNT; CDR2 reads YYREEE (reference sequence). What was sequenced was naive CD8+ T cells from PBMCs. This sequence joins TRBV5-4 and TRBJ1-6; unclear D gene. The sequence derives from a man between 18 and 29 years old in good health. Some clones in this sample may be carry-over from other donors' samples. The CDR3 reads CASRLGNSPLHF. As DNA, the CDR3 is TGTGCCAGCAGGTTGGGGAATTCACCCCTCCACTTT.